What follows are 20 T cell receptor beta chains derived from one specimen sequenced in a study of cytomegalovirus exposure and HLA in healthy donors. The PCR made use of 60 Vbeta and 13 Jbeta primers. Assay: immunoSEQ multiplex PCR; the TCRdb copy retains only in-frame clones and omits some. The sample lists about 120,000 clones, roughly 74% occurring once. Sequenced input: PBMCs. The receptors shown here come from a woman aged 25 to 39 in good health and CMV-seronegative.

CDR3 sequence: CASSDVSFTGNYGYTF. The CDR3 region has the DNA TGTGCCAGCAGCGACGTTTCATTTACAGGGAACTATGGCTACACCTTC. The genes are TRBV28 and TRBJ1-2; tentatively, D is TRBD1 (6 bases). Trimming removed 6 bases at V and 2 bases at J, with 19 bases between. The germline V gene encodes CDR1 MDHEN and CDR2 SYDVKM. This CDR3 comprises 16 residues.

This clone was detected only a few times. This chain links TRBV6-1 with TRBJ1-5; 7 bases line up with TRBD1. The CDR3 is 14 amino acids. Trimming removed 5 bases from V and 3 bases from J; junction bases left unmatched: 4. Germline V CDR1 and CDR2: MNHNS, SASEGT. The CDR3 loop reads CASSMTGSNQPQHF. The CDR3 DNA reads as TGTGCCAGCAGTATGACAGGGTCCAATCAGCCCCAGCATTTT.

This chain connects TRBV5-1 to TRBJ2-7, with TRBD2 matching 11 bases. Germline CDR1 SGHRS, CDR2 YFSETQ. V was pared by 1 base and J by 3 bases, with 9 bases of the junction left unmatched. The length of the CDR3 is 17 residues. This CDR3 reads CASSLRPSGGLRYEQYF. In DNA, the CDR3 is TGCGCCAGCAGCTTGCGCCCTAGCGGGGGGCTGCGCTACGAGCAGTACTTC. The variable domain in full, with the rest retrieved from reference TRBV5-1 and TRBJ2-7, is KAGVTQTPRYLIKTRGQQVTLSCSPISGHRSVSWYQQTPGQGLQFLFEYFSETQRNKGNFPGRFSGRQFSNSRSEMNVSTLELGDSALYLCASSLRPSGGLRYEQYFGPGTRLTVT.

V gene TRBV20-1 combines with J gene TRBJ1-2; D not resolved. V was cut by 6 bases and J by 6 bases, with 11 bases left in between. The V gene's germline CDR1 is DFQATT and CDR2 SNEGSKA (reference sequence). The CDR3 consists of 11 residues. The CDR3 DNA follows: TGCAGTGCCAATACAGTCGATGGCTACACCTTC. Its protein is CSANTVDGYTF.

This chain links TRBV25-1 with TRBJ1-2; TRBD1 aligns across 7 bases. J gave up 1 base and V 0 bases, and 2 bases lay outside the gene matches. CDR1 and CDR2 (germline): MGHDK, SYGVNS. The CDR3 contains 15 residues. This chain's CDR3 is CASSEYQGGNYGYTF. CDR3 DNA sequence: TGTGCCAGCAGTGAATACCAGGGGGGTAACTATGGCTACACCTTC.

The chain couples TRBV28 to TRBJ1-5; 7 bases align to TRBD1. The CDR3 consists of 16 residues. V was clipped by 7 bases and J by 8 bases; unmatched bases: 17. CDR1 is MDHEN and CDR2 is SYDVKM in the germline V gene. The CDR3 sequence is CASTLLPGQPPEPQHF. The CDR3 nucleotides are TGTGCCAGCACCCTACTCCCGGGACAGCCACCTGAGCCCCAGCATTTT.

The chain recombines TRBV12-5 with TRBJ2-1; 8 bases match TRBD1. Germline values: CDR1 LGHNT, CDR2 FRNRAP. The CDR3 is 13 amino acids. The V and J ends lost 7 bases and 6 bases, in that order; junction bases with no gene match: 5. In nucleotides, the CDR3 is TGTGCTAGTGCTCCGACAGGGGTCAATGAGCAGTTCTTC. As protein: CASAPTGVNEQFF.

The V call is TRBV11-2, the J call TRBJ2-7, with TRBD1 matching over 7 bases. Per the germline V gene, CDR1 is SGHAT and CDR2 is FQNNGV. The CDR3 spans 14 residues. The V gene end was trimmed by 5 bases and the J gene end by 6 bases; junction bases not matched to a gene: 10. The CDR3 spells CASSRGRGQVEQYF. CDR3 in DNA: TGTGCCAGCAGCCGTGGTAGGGGGCAGGTCGAGCAGTACTTC.

The chain couples TRBV7-2 to TRBJ2-7, with D tentatively TRBD1 (5 bases). The CDR3 is 14 amino acids. V lost 1 base to trimming and J lost 7 bases, with 14 bases between them. CDR1 is SGHTA, CDR2 FQGNSA, per germline. In DNA form, the CDR3 reads TGTGCCAGCAGCTTAGTTATCCAGGGCGGAGAGCAGTACTTC. The encoded protein is CASSLVIQGGEQYF.

The chain couples TRBV2 to TRBJ1-1, with 8 bases fitting TRBD1. The CDR3 loop spans 16 amino acids. The germline V gene encodes CDR1 SNHLY and CDR2 FYNNEI. After removal of 4 bases from V and 0 bases from J, the junction contained 7 bases not matched to a gene. This CDR3 reads CASSVGTGYMNTEAFF. Here the CDR3 DNA reads TGTGCCAGCAGTGTAGGGACAGGATACATGAACACTGAAGCTTTCTTT.

The chain combines TRBV7-9 with TRBJ2-7, with 7 bases matching TRBD1. This CDR3 is built from 13 residues. V gave up 3 bases and J gave up 5 bases; unmatched junction bases: 4. The germline CDR1 and CDR2 sequences are SEHNR and FQNEAQ (reference sequence). In DNA, the CDR3 is TGTGCCAGCAGCTTTGGGACAGATCACGAGCAGTACTTC. Encoded protein: CASSFGTDHEQYF.

This chain joins TRBV7-9 and TRBJ1-1; D gene unclear. The CDR3 is made up of 13 amino acids. The V and J ends lost 2 bases and 0 bases respectively, with 4 bases between them. The germline gives CDR1 SEHNR, CDR2 FQNEAQ (reference sequence). The CDR3 DNA reads as TGTGCCAGCAGCTTACTCGTGAACACTGAAGCTTTCTTT. Protein sequence: CASSLLVNTEAFF.

This clone was seen a handful of times. The rearrangement links TRBV6-5 to TRBJ2-7, with TRBD1 identical over 9 bases. The CDR3 totals 15 residues. CDR1 and CDR2 from the germline V gene are MNHEY and SVGAGI. Germline trimming cut 7 bases from V and 6 bases from J; bases unmatched to any gene: 13. The CDR3 reads CASTLMTGGGREQYF. CDR3 nucleotide sequence: TGTGCCAGCACCCTGATGACAGGGGGAGGACGCGAGCAGTACTTC.

Note on this clone: Its ends do not fully match the called genes, so a read error is possible. This chain connects TRBV2 to TRBJ1-1, with a tentative D call TRBD1 (6 bases). Germline V lookup: CDR1 SNHLY, CDR2 FYNNEI. The CDR3 covers 13 residues. The CDR3 region has the DNA TGTTCCAGCAGTTGGACAGAAAACACTGAAGCTTTCTTT. It translates to CSSSWTENTEAFF.

V is TRBV7-2 and J is TRBJ2-1; D call uncertain. The V end lost 1 base, the J end lost 9 bases, and 4 bases lay between the germline ends. The CDR3 sequence is 11 residues long. From germline, CDR1 is SGHTA and CDR2 FQGNSA. The CDR3 here is CASSLVIEQFF. For the CDR3, the DNA is TGTGCCAGCAGCTTAGTTATTGAGCAGTTCTTC.

The chain combines TRBV5-1 with TRBJ2-3; 10 nucleotides agree with TRBD2. The CDR3 loop spans 15 amino acids. After removal of 3 bases from V and 3 bases from J, the junction contained 4 bases not matched to a gene. Germline loops: CDR1 SGHRS, CDR2 YFSETQ. The CDR3 DNA reads TGCGCCAGCAGCTCGGGGACTAGCGTGACAGATACGCAGTATTTT. Residues: CASSSGTSVTDTQYF.

In its sample, this clone was seen a few times. The chain has TRBV4-1 and TRBJ1-4; tentatively, D is TRBD1 (6 bases). V lost 6 bases and J 4 bases, leaving 15 bases between the germline ends. Germline lookup yields CDR1 MGHRA and CDR2 YSYEKL. This CDR3 has 15 amino acids. The DNA of the CDR3 is TGCGCCAGCAGGTTCTCAGGGACAAGTAATGAAAAACTGTTTTTT. Amino acids: CASRFSGTSNEKLFF.

The V and J genes are TRBV6-6 and TRBJ2-1, with 9 bases identical to TRBD1. The ends lost 3 bases at V and 7 bases at J; junction bases unmatched: 7. Germline V gene data show CDR1 as MNHNY and CDR2 as SVGAGI (reference sequence). CDR3 length: 15 residues. The CDR3 region is CASSYLGQGKNEQFF. DNA for the CDR3: TGTGCCAGCAGTTATCTGGGACAGGGAAAGAATGAGCAGTTCTTC.

This sequence joins TRBV5-1 and TRBJ2-3; D is uncertain. With 0 bases removed from V and 3 bases from J, the gap between germline ends came to 11 bases. Germline V gene lookup returns CDR1 SGHRS and CDR2 YFSETQ. There are 15 residues in the CDR3. This CDR3 reads CASSLGRRETDTQYF. The CDR3 nucleotides are TGCGCCAGCAGCTTGGGGCGGCGAGAGACAGATACGCAGTATTTT.

J is TRBJ1-2 and V is TRBV6-5, with TRBD1 as a possible D gene (6 bases). Germline V lookup: CDR1 MNHEY, CDR2 SVGAGI. V lost 0 bases, J lost 8 bases, and 10 bases lay in between. CDR3 length equals 13 residues. This CDR3 is CASSYSGAWGYTF. The DNA for the CDR3 is TGTGCCAGCAGTTACTCGGGGGCTTGGGGCTACACCTTC.